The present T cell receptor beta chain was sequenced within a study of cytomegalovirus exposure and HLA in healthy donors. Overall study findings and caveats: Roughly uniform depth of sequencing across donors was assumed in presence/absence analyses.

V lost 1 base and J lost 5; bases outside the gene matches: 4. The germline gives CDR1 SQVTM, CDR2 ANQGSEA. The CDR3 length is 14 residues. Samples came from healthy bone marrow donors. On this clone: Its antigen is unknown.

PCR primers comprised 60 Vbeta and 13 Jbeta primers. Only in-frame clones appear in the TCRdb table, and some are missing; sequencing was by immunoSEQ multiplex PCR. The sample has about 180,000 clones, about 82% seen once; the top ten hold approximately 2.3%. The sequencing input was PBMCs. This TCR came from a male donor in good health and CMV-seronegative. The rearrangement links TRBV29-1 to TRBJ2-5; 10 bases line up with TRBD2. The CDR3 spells CSVEVAGGGETQYF. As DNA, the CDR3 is TGCAGCGTTGAAGTAGCGGGAGGCGGCGAGACCCAGTACTTC.